These T cell receptor beta chains were read from a single sample in a study of blood T cells in healthy people across ages. TCRdb fed the 5' RACE reads into MiXCR, producing one record per CDR3 protein. The sample yields 650,000 to 1,000,000 distinct CDR3 sequences, about half seen once. Sequenced material: blood. The receptors derive from a man of 80 years or more in good health. Each CDR3 is given with its conserved first and last residue. Each record gives: D gene, clone size, J gene, V gene, CDR3 DNA, CDR3 protein. The D gene is left open where the match is weak. The size field is filled for only some rows; it gives once, few, many or a size class.

d_call: TRBD2; clone_size: NA; j_call: TRBJ2-7; v_call: TRBV20-1; cdr3_nt: TGCAGTGCTAGAGATCCCCTAGCGGGGGCCTTTTCCTACGAGCAGTACTTC; cdr3_aa: CSARDPLAGAFSYEQYF
d_call: NA; clone_size: NA; j_call: TRBJ2-1; v_call: TRBV11-2; cdr3_nt: TGTGCCAGCAGCTTCAGTGGTGGGAGGAACTACAATGAGCAGTTCTTC; cdr3_aa: CASSFSGGRNYNEQFF
d_call: NA; clone_size: many; j_call: TRBJ2-7; v_call: TRBV12-3/TRBV12-4; cdr3_nt: TGTGCCAGCAGTGCGATTCAGGGAAGTGAGCAGTACTTC; cdr3_aa: CASSAIQGSEQYF
d_call: TRBD1; clone_size: NA; j_call: TRBJ1-4; v_call: TRBV20-1; cdr3_nt: TGCAGTGCTAGAGCCTTACAGGGGGCAGGTGAAAAACTGTTTTTT; cdr3_aa: CSARALQGAGEKLFF
d_call: NA; clone_size: NA; j_call: TRBJ2-2; v_call: TRBV7-2; cdr3_nt: TGTGCCAGCAGCACCTTCATGCTCGGGGAGCTGTTTTTT; cdr3_aa: CASSTFMLGELFF
d_call: TRBD2; clone_size: few; j_call: TRBJ2-5; v_call: TRBV14; cdr3_nt: TGTGCCAGCAGCCTCACGACTAGCGGGGTACTTAGATCGCAAGAGACCCAGTACTTC; cdr3_aa: CASSLTTSGVLRSQETQYF
d_call: NA; clone_size: few; j_call: TRBJ1-5; v_call: TRBV21-1; cdr3_nt: NA; cdr3_aa: CASSKEVGQGARQPQHF
d_call: NA; clone_size: NA; j_call: TRBJ2-4; v_call: TRBV20-1; cdr3_nt: TGCAGTGCTGCAGTTGCCTACAATGAGCAGTACTTC; cdr3_aa: CSAAVAYNEQYF
d_call: NA; clone_size: NA; j_call: TRBJ2-1; v_call: TRBV6-1; cdr3_nt: TGTGCCAGCAGCCCGGTCGTGGGAGGAGGGTATAATGAGCAGTTCTTC; cdr3_aa: CASSPVVGGGYNEQFF
d_call: NA; clone_size: many; j_call: TRBJ2-1; v_call: TRBV24-1; cdr3_nt: TGTGCCACCAGTGCTGCGGGCTCCTACAATGAGCAGTTCTTC; cdr3_aa: CATSAAGSYNEQFF
d_call: TRBD2; clone_size: few; j_call: TRBJ2-1; v_call: TRBV9; cdr3_nt: TGTGCCAGCAGCGATGGACTAACTAGCGTGGGTGAGCAGTTCTTC; cdr3_aa: CASSDGLTSVGEQFF
d_call: TRBD1; clone_size: NA; j_call: TRBJ2-7; v_call: TRBV4-2; cdr3_nt: TGTGCCAGCAGCCAAGAGGGCCAGGGGGCAGGGGAGCAGTACTTC; cdr3_aa: CASSQEGQGAGEQYF
d_call: NA; clone_size: NA; j_call: TRBJ1-6; v_call: TRBV27; cdr3_nt: TGTGCCAGCGCGGGGAGAGTCTCACCCCTCCACTTT; cdr3_aa: CASAGRVSPLHF
d_call: NA; clone_size: NA; j_call: TRBJ2-7; v_call: TRBV12-3/TRBV12-4; cdr3_nt: TGTGCCACCAAGTCCATACCAGAAAATAGCCGAGCCTACGAGCAGTACTTC; cdr3_aa: CATKSIPENSRAYEQYF
d_call: NA; clone_size: NA; j_call: TRBJ1-2; v_call: TRBV12-3/TRBV12-4; cdr3_nt: TGTGCCAGCAGCCGAATCCAGGGTACCTATGGCTACACCTTC; cdr3_aa: CASSRIQGTYGYTF
d_call: TRBD1; clone_size: few; j_call: TRBJ2-5; v_call: TRBV7-2; cdr3_nt: TGTGCCAGCAGCGCCGAGGACAGGGTAGGAGAGACCCAGTACTTC; cdr3_aa: CASSAEDRVGETQYF
d_call: NA; clone_size: NA; j_call: TRBJ2-5; v_call: TRBV7-8; cdr3_nt: TGTGCCAGCAGCCCCCGGGACTCTAGTGCACCTGTTCGGTACTTC; cdr3_aa: CASSPRDSSAPVRYF
d_call: TRBD2; clone_size: NA; j_call: TRBJ2-7; v_call: TRBV30; cdr3_nt: TGTGCCTGGGCTAGCGGGGGGCCCCACGAGCAGTACTTC; cdr3_aa: CAWASGGPHEQYF
d_call: TRBD2; clone_size: NA; j_call: TRBJ2-1; v_call: TRBV20-1; cdr3_nt: TGCAGTGCTAGACCCGGGACTAGCGTCTACAATGAGCAGTTCTTC; cdr3_aa: CSARPGTSVYNEQFF
d_call: NA; clone_size: NA; j_call: TRBJ1-2; v_call: TRBV5-5; cdr3_nt: TGTGCCAGCGCCCCGGACAGAGCTAACTATGGCTACACCTTC; cdr3_aa: CASAPDRANYGYTF
d_call: NA; clone_size: few; j_call: TRBJ2-5; v_call: TRBV5-1; cdr3_nt: TGCGCCAGCAGCTTCCCCCCCCAAGAGACCCAGTACTTC; cdr3_aa: CASSFPPQETQYF
d_call: NA; clone_size: once; j_call: TRBJ1-1; v_call: TRBV10-3; cdr3_nt: TGTGCCACCGGACCGAGCGCCACTGAAGCTTTCTTT; cdr3_aa: CATGPSATEAFF
d_call: TRBD2; clone_size: NA; j_call: TRBJ2-1; v_call: TRBV25-1; cdr3_nt: TGTGCCAGCAGTGGCCGAGCGGGAGTGGGGAATGAGCAGTTCTTC; cdr3_aa: CASSGRAGVGNEQFF
d_call: TRBD1; clone_size: NA; j_call: TRBJ2-3; v_call: TRBV7-2; cdr3_nt: TGTGCCAGCAGTCTTAGTACAGGGGGTACAGATACGCAGTATTTT; cdr3_aa: CASSLSTGGTDTQYF
d_call: NA; clone_size: NA; j_call: TRBJ1-5; v_call: TRBV20-1; cdr3_nt: TGCAGTGCTACAGCACAGGTACTTAGCAATCAGCCCCAGCATTTT; cdr3_aa: CSATAQVLSNQPQHF
d_call: TRBD2; clone_size: NA; j_call: TRBJ2-1; v_call: TRBV6-2/TRBV6-3; cdr3_nt: TGTGCCAGCAGACCCCTACTAGCGGGAGGGCCTCACAATGAGCAGTTCTTC; cdr3_aa: CASRPLLAGGPHNEQFF
d_call: TRBD2; clone_size: once; j_call: TRBJ2-7; v_call: TRBV4-2; cdr3_nt: TGTGCCAGCAGCCAAAGGACTAGCGGGAGCTCCTACGAGCAGTACTTC; cdr3_aa: CASSQRTSGSSYEQYF
d_call: NA; clone_size: few; j_call: TRBJ2-1; v_call: TRBV5-1; cdr3_nt: TGCGCCAGCAGCCCAGATATCGGGGTCAATGAGCAGTTCTTC; cdr3_aa: CASSPDIGVNEQFF
d_call: NA; clone_size: many; j_call: TRBJ2-5; v_call: TRBV7-2; cdr3_nt: TGTGCCAGCAGCTACGGGCCTTCAGAGACCCAGTACTTC; cdr3_aa: CASSYGPSETQYF
d_call: TRBD1; clone_size: NA; j_call: TRBJ2-7; v_call: TRBV7-2; cdr3_nt: TGTGCCAGCAGCGGTGACAGGGGAGGCGAGCAGTACTTC; cdr3_aa: CASSGDRGGEQYF
d_call: TRBD2; clone_size: NA; j_call: TRBJ2-2; v_call: TRBV4-3; cdr3_nt: TGCGCCAGCAGCAACCCTAGCGGGACCGGGGAGCTGTTTTTT; cdr3_aa: CASSNPSGTGELFF
d_call: NA; clone_size: NA; j_call: TRBJ2-7; v_call: TRBV4-2; cdr3_nt: TGTGCCAGCAGCCAAGATCGGGGGACTTCGATCGGTACTGAGCAGTACTTC; cdr3_aa: CASSQDRGTSIGTEQYF
d_call: NA; clone_size: NA; j_call: TRBJ1-5; v_call: TRBV5-5; cdr3_nt: TGTGCCTGCAGCTCCGGGGGACTCGTGGCCAATCAGCCCCAGCATTTT; cdr3_aa: CACSSGGLVANQPQHF
d_call: TRBD2; clone_size: NA; j_call: TRBJ2-7; v_call: TRBV20-1; cdr3_nt: TGCAGTGCTAGGCCACTAGCGGGAGGAATGTACGAGCAGTACTTC; cdr3_aa: CSARPLAGGMYEQYF
d_call: NA; clone_size: NA; j_call: TRBJ1-2; v_call: TRBV6-5; cdr3_nt: TGTGCCAGCAGAAGAGCCGTCACGTCTAACTATGGCTACACCTTC; cdr3_aa: CASRRAVTSNYGYTF
d_call: TRBD2; clone_size: NA; j_call: TRBJ2-7; v_call: TRBV7-3; cdr3_nt: TGTGCCAGCAGCGCGGGACTAGCTCGCGAGCAGTACTTC; cdr3_aa: CASSAGLAREQYF
d_call: TRBD2; clone_size: few; j_call: TRBJ2-1; v_call: TRBV12-3/TRBV12-4; cdr3_nt: TGTGCCAGCAGGCTTAGCGGGAGGGACAATGAGCAGTTCTTC; cdr3_aa: CASRLSGRDNEQFF
d_call: TRBD2; clone_size: NA; j_call: TRBJ2-3; v_call: TRBV20-1; cdr3_nt: TGCAGTACTAGAGGTCTAGCGGGAGGAACAGATACGCAGTATTTT; cdr3_aa: CSTRGLAGGTDTQYF
d_call: NA; clone_size: NA; j_call: TRBJ1-5; v_call: TRBV20-1; cdr3_nt: TGCAGTGTGGTAGGGGAACTCAATCAGCCCCAGCATTTT; cdr3_aa: CSVVGELNQPQHF
d_call: NA; clone_size: NA; j_call: TRBJ2-3; v_call: TRBV29-1; cdr3_nt: TGCAGCGTCCAAGGTACTAGGCGATCGAGCACAGATACGCAGTATTTT; cdr3_aa: CSVQGTRRSSTDTQYF
d_call: NA; clone_size: NA; j_call: TRBJ2-2; v_call: TRBV29-1; cdr3_nt: TGCAGCGTTGCCCCCGTTAGCGGGAACACCGGGGAGCTGTTTTTT; cdr3_aa: CSVAPVSGNTGELFF
d_call: TRBD2; clone_size: NA; j_call: TRBJ2-1; v_call: TRBV12-3/TRBV12-4; cdr3_nt: TGTGCCAGCAGTTTCTCCGGGACTAGCAGGTTCGGTGAGCAGTTCTTC; cdr3_aa: CASSFSGTSRFGEQFF
d_call: TRBD2; clone_size: NA; j_call: TRBJ2-3; v_call: TRBV5-1; cdr3_nt: TGCGCCAGCAGCTTGGGAGCGGGAGCAAGTCTCACAGATACGCAGTATTTT; cdr3_aa: CASSLGAGASLTDTQYF
d_call: NA; clone_size: NA; j_call: TRBJ1-2; v_call: TRBV2; cdr3_nt: TGTGCCAGCAGTGAAACCCGGGACACAGGCTACACCTTC; cdr3_aa: CASSETRDTGYTF
d_call: NA; clone_size: NA; j_call: TRBJ1-2; v_call: TRBV12-3/TRBV12-4; cdr3_nt: TGTGCCAGCAGTGCACCGGGGGGCTATGGCTACACCTTC; cdr3_aa: CASSAPGGYGYTF
d_call: NA; clone_size: NA; j_call: TRBJ1-6; v_call: TRBV5-1; cdr3_nt: TGCGCCAGCAGCCCGGAGGCGGGGGAGGATTCACCCCTCCACTTT; cdr3_aa: CASSPEAGEDSPLHF
d_call: NA; clone_size: NA; j_call: TRBJ1-2; v_call: TRBV3-1; cdr3_nt: TGTGCCAGCAGCCTCGGGAGAGATCCAGGCTATGGCTACACCTTC; cdr3_aa: CASSLGRDPGYGYTF